Below, 21 T cell receptor beta chains from the same sample are listed, as sequenced in a study of blood T cell repertoires in COVID-19. Clones were read by immunoSEQ multiplex PCR, and TCRdb kept only the in-frame ones, dropping some. The data show around 160,000 clones, 78% seen once. Sequencing was done on a sample of peripheral blood. These receptors were obtained from a woman of 80 years or more with acute or convalescent COVID-19.

The chain has TRBV10-2 and TRBJ2-7, with TRBD2 as a possible D gene (7 bases). The CDR3 extends over 14 amino acids. Per the germline V gene, CDR1 is WSHSY and CDR2 is SAAADI. The V end was cut by 5 bases, the J end by 7 bases, with 18 bases between. DNA of the CDR3: TGCGCCAGCAGTTCCTCGGGGGGCGGGTTAGAGCAGTACTTC. Translated: CASSSSGGGLEQYF.

The chain is built from TRBV30 and TRBJ2-7; the match to TRBD2 covers 9 bases. Germline CDR1 is GTSNPN and CDR2 is SVGIG (reference sequence). J was trimmed by 10 bases and V by 1 base; bases with no gene match: 17. This CDR3 contains 16 residues. CDR3 sequence (DNA): TGTGCCTGGAGTGGTGGACTAGCGAGGAGTTTTACCCCCCAGTACTTC. This translates into CAWSGGLARSFTPQYF.

The CDR3 sequence: CASSLAGVVLGYTF. CDR3 bases: TGTGCCAGCAGCTTAGCGGGCGTGGTGCTTGGCTACACCTTC. The chain joins TRBV7-9 to TRBJ1-2; D gene unclear. The CDR3 is 14 amino acids. From germline, CDR1 is SEHNR and CDR2 FQNEAQ (reference sequence). V was trimmed by 0 bases and J by 7 bases, leaving 12 bases between them.

The chain employs TRBV30 and TRBJ1-2; no definite D call. Trimming left V 3 bases short and J 1 base short, with 9 bases between. The CDR3 has 13 amino acids. Germline V gene lookup returns CDR1 GTSNPN and CDR2 SVGIG (reference sequence). This chain's CDR3 is CAWRQNFNYGYTF. The CDR3, as DNA: TGTGCCTGGAGACAGAATTTTAACTATGGCTACACCTTC.

The chain employs TRBV5-1 and TRBJ2-6; possible D gene TRBD1, 6 bases. With 3 bases removed from V and 4 bases from J, the gap between germline ends came to 11 bases. The length of the CDR3 is 15 residues. Per germline, CDR1 SGHRS and CDR2 YFSETQ. The CDR3: CASSSTGSGANVLTF. Here the CDR3 DNA reads TGCGCCAGCAGCTCCACAGGGTCCGGGGCCAACGTCCTGACTTTC.

This chain joins TRBV28 and TRBJ2-3, with 8 bases aligning to TRBD1. Per germline, CDR1 MDHEN and CDR2 SYDVKM. The CDR3 is made up of 14 amino acids. The V and J ends lost 8 bases and 4 bases, in that order; junction bases with no gene match: 8. The CDR3, as DNA: TGTGCCAGCGCACGGGCAGGGGGCGCAGATACGCAGTATTTT. Its protein product is CASARAGGADTQYF.

In the case of this clone: The sample carries other DNA sequences with the same CDR3. V and J are TRBV19 and TRBJ2-7; D unresolved. Germline loops: CDR1 LNHDA, CDR2 SQIVND (reference sequence). The CDR3 extends over 13 amino acids. Deletions cut 3 bases from V and 2 bases from J, with 8 bases between. The CDR3 bases are TGTGCCAGTAGTATTGGGCTCACCTACGAGCAGTACTTC. Protein product: CASSIGLTYEQYF.

The chain uses TRBV5-4 and TRBJ1-6, with D possibly matching TRBD1 (6 bases). Germline V CDR1 and CDR2: SGHNT, YYREEE (reference sequence). The CDR3 is 15 residues long. V gave up 2 bases and J gave up 2 bases, with 8 bases separating them. The CDR3 loop reads CASSFRGTYNSPLHF. DNA for the CDR3: TGTGCCAGCAGCTTCAGGGGTACCTATAATTCACCCCTCCACTTT.

V usage is TRBV27 and J usage is TRBJ2-7, with unresolved D. This CDR3 contains 13 residues. With 4 bases removed from V and 1 base from J, the gap between germline ends came to 8 bases. Per germline, CDR1 MNHEY and CDR2 SMNVEV (reference sequence). CDR3 DNA sequence: TGTGCCAGCAGTTCCCCGGTTTCCTACGAGCAGTACTTC. It specifies CASSSPVSYEQYF.

V and J are TRBV19 and TRBJ2-1; 9 bases fit TRBD2. The CDR3 runs to 16 residues. The V and J ends lost 7 bases and 7 bases, in that order; junction bases with no gene match: 14. The germline CDR1 and CDR2 sequences are LNHDA and SQIVND (reference sequence). CDR3 in amino acids: CASTPRGSGRSNEQFF. For the CDR3, the DNA is TGTGCCAGTACTCCAAGGGGTAGCGGGAGATCGAATGAGCAGTTCTTC.

V and J are TRBV9 and TRBJ1-2; 11 nucleotides align to TRBD1. Unmatched junction bases numbered 3, after V lost 0 bases and J lost 11 bases. The CDR3 length is 13 residues. Germline values: CDR1 SGDLS, CDR2 YYNGEE. As DNA, the CDR3 is TGTGCCAGCAGCGTAGATTGGGACAGGGGGTACACCTTC. Its protein is CASSVDWDRGYTF.

The CDR3 bases are TGTGCCACCAGTGTACCGGGAGCCGCTGAGCAGTTCTTC. Encoded protein: CATSVPGAAEQFF. The V call is TRBV24-1, the J call TRBJ2-1; perhaps TRBD2 as D (6 bases). CDR1 and CDR2 from the germline V gene are KGHDR and SFDVKD. The CDR3 has 13 amino acids. V was cut by 5 bases and J by 9 bases, with 13 bases left in between.

J is TRBJ1-1 and V is TRBV19, with a possible D match to TRBD1 (5 bases). This CDR3 contains 15 residues. The germline V gene has CDR1 LNHDA and CDR2 SQIVND (reference sequence). Trimming took off 3 bases at V and 4 bases at J, with 15 bases between the two ends. The DNA for the CDR3 is TGTGCCAGTAGTATCCGGACACTTCTGGGCACTGAAGCTTTCTTT. Amino acids: CASSIRTLLGTEAFF.

The V and J genes are TRBV7-8 and TRBJ2-7, with 8 bases lining up with TRBD1. The germline V gene encodes CDR1 SGHVS and CDR2 FQNEAQ. V dropped 0 bases and J dropped 4; count of bases not matched to a gene: 14. The CDR3 runs 18 residues. The CDR3 spells CASSLAPPVRGRGYEQYF. CDR3 bases: TGTGCCAGCAGCTTAGCGCCGCCGGTCAGGGGGCGCGGGTACGAGCAGTACTTC.

This clone was detected only once. V usage is TRBV7-9 and J usage is TRBJ2-7; D perhaps matches TRBD1 (6 bases). CDR3 length equals 12 residues. Germline V gene sequence: CDR1 SEHNR, CDR2 FQNEAQ (reference sequence). Trimming pared 5 bases from V and 4 bases from J, leaving 9 bases between. The CDR3: CASSPGQYEQYF. The DNA of the CDR3 is TGTGCCAGCAGCCCTGGACAGTACGAGCAGTACTTC.

This chain uses TRBV7-2 with TRBJ1-1, with a weak D call TRBD1 (6 bases). Trimming took off 5 bases at V and 7 bases at J, with 23 bases between the two ends. Germline loops: CDR1 SGHTA, CDR2 FQGNSA. The CDR3 length is 16 residues. The CDR3 DNA sequence: TGTGCCAGCAGCCCCACCGTTACAGGGCGCAGGGGTGAAGCTTTCTTT. This codes for CASSPTVTGRRGEAFF.

The chain combines TRBV7-2 with TRBJ1-6, with TRBD1 matching over 7 bases. Germline values: CDR1 SGHTA, CDR2 FQGNSA. The V gene end was trimmed by 5 bases and the J gene end by 0 bases; junction bases not matched to a gene: 1. CDR3 length: 15 residues. CDR3 protein: CASSTGASYNSPLHF. DNA of the CDR3: TGTGCCAGCAGCACAGGGGCCTCCTATAATTCACCCCTCCACTTT.

This chain links TRBV5-1 with TRBJ1-1; D not resolved. In germline, CDR1 is SGHRS, CDR2 YFSETQ. This CDR3 comprises 12 residues. V was pared by 0 bases and J by 4 bases, with 4 bases between. The CDR3 protein is CASSLGLTEAFF. CDR3 coding DNA: TGCGCCAGCAGCTTGGGTCTCACTGAAGCTTTCTTT. Complete variable domain (other parts from reference TRBV5-1 and TRBJ1-1): KAGVTQTPRYLIKTRGQQVTLSCSPISGHRSVSWYQQTPGQGLQFLFEYFSETQRNKGNFPGRFSGRQFSNSRSEMNVSTLELGDSALYLCASSLGLTEAFFGQGTRLTVV.

This rearrangement joins TRBV5-1 to TRBJ2-5; 8 bases fit TRBD1. V lost 0 bases to trimming and J lost 2 bases; unmatched junction nucleotides: 9. The CDR3 is made up of 17 amino acids. Germline values: CDR1 SGHRS, CDR2 YFSETQ. DNA for the CDR3: TGCGCCAGCAGCTTGGGGGCCGGACAGGGTGGTCAAGAGACCCAGTACTTC. It specifies CASSLGAGQGGQETQYF.

The chain uses TRBV3-1 (or the pseudogene TRBV3-2) and TRBJ1-1; TRBD1 is a possible D gene (5 bases). CDR1 and CDR2 (germline): LGHDT, YNNKEL (reference sequence). The CDR3 has 13 residues. Trimming removed 4 bases from V and 0 bases from J, with 6 bases in between. The CDR3 reads CASSPRVNTEAFF. For the CDR3, the DNA is TGTGCCAGCAGCCCCAGGGTGAACACTGAAGCTTTCTTT.

This chain links TRBV5-5 with TRBJ1-1; no clear D. The CDR3 runs 14 residues. Germline CDR1 reads SGHKS; CDR2 reads YYEKEE (reference sequence). Trimming pared 0 bases from V and 7 bases from J, leaving 13 bases between. This chain's CDR3 is CASSLGGVRNEAFF. Here the CDR3 DNA reads TGTGCCAGCAGCTTGGGGGGAGTACGGAATGAAGCTTTCTTT. Full variable domain (missing parts from reference TRBV5-5 and TRBJ1-1): DAGVTQSPTHLIKTRGQQVTLRCSPISGHKSVSWYQQVLGQGPQFIFQYYEKEERGRGNFPDRFSARQFPNYSSELNVNALLLGDSALYLCASSLGGVRNEAFFGQGTRLTVV.